Listed here are 6 T cell receptor beta chains from one sample, sequenced in a study of response to subunit inactivated influenza vaccine. From the RT-PCR reads, TCRdb called clonotypes with MiXCR, one entry per CDR3 protein. Of 500,000 to 650,000 distinct CDR3 sequences listed, under 9% are singletons. Here the sequenced sample was PBMCs from blood, taken around 25 months after vaccination. The receptors originated from a man aged 50-75 years who received an inactivated influenza vaccine.

The chain carries TRBV7-2 and TRBJ2-7; no clear D. The V gene's germline CDR1 is SGHTA and CDR2 FQGNSA. The CDR3 totals 15 residues. V was pared by 3 bases and J by 4 bases, with 16 bases between. The DNA for the CDR3 is TGTGCCAGCAGCTTGGTCCATGGAGAGTCATACGAGCAGTACTTC. Protein sequence: CASSLVHGESYEQYF.

Written as DNA, the CDR3 is TGCAGTGCTAGAGCGGACAGGGTCGGGACCGGGGAGCTGTTTTTT. Amino acid sequence: CSARADRVGTGELFF. V gene TRBV20-1 combines with J gene TRBJ2-2, with 8 bases aligning to TRBD1. V shed 1 base, J shed 5 bases, and the junction held 6 bases outside the gene matches. The CDR3 contains 15 residues. From germline, CDR1 is DFQATT and CDR2 SNEGSKA (reference sequence).

This clonotype showed up just a few times. The rearrangement links TRBV3-1 to TRBJ1-1; perhaps TRBD1 as D (6 bases). V shed 6 bases and J shed 5 bases, with 13 bases lying between them. Germline V gives CDR1 LGHDT, CDR2 YNNKEL (reference sequence). The CDR3 is 13 amino acids. The CDR3 DNA is TGTGCCAGCAGATTCGGGGGCGGGACTGAAGCTTTCTTT. As protein: CASRFGGGTEAFF. The whole variable domain, remainder taken from reference TRBV3-1 and TRBJ1-1, is DTAVSQTPKYLVTQMGNDKSIKCEQNLGHDTMYWYKQDSKKFLKIMFSYNNKELIINETVPNRFSPKSPDKAHLNLHINSLELGDSAVYFCASRFGGGTEAFFGQGTRLTVV.

This clonotype has at least ten counts. The chain combines TRBV25-1 with TRBJ2-1; D is unclear. Trimming took off 8 bases at V and 8 bases at J, with 19 bases between the two ends. Germline CDR1 MGHDK, CDR2 SYGVNS. The CDR3 totals 14 residues. CDR3 residues: CASSLSRASDEQFF. CDR3 DNA sequence: TGTGCCAGCTCTCTCAGTAGGGCTTCGGATGAGCAGTTCTTC.

This clonotype has just a few counts. V usage is TRBV11-2 and J usage is TRBJ2-4; unclear D gene. This CDR3 is built from 14 residues. CDR1 and CDR2 (germline): SGHAT, FQNNGV. The germline V and J ends were trimmed by 5 bases and 0 bases, with 8 bases remaining between them. The CDR3 loop reads CASSPTAAKNIQYF. The CDR3 DNA is TGTGCCAGCAGCCCTACCGCAGCCAAAAACATTCAGTACTTC.

The chain joins TRBV20-1 to TRBJ2-7, with D possibly being TRBD2 (5 bases). V dropped 3 bases and J dropped 2 bases, with 14 bases sitting between them. Germline CDR1 is DFQATT and CDR2 is SNEGSKA (reference sequence). The CDR3 has 14 amino acids. In DNA, the CDR3 is TGCAGTGCTAGTCCGGGAACCGATGCCTACGAGCAGTACTTC. It is translated as CSASPGTDAYEQYF.